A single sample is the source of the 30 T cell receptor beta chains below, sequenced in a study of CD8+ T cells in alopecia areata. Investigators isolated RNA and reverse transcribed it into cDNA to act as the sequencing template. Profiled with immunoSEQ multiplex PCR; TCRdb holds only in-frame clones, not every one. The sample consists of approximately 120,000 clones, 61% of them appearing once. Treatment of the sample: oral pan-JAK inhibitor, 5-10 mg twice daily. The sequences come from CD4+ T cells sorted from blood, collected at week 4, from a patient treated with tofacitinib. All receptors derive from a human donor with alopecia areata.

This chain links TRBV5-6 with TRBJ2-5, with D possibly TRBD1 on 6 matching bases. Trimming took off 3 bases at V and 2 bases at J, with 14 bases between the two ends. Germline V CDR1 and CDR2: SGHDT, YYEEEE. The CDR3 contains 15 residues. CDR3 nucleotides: TGTGCCAGCAGCTCCTATGCTGGACAGCAAGAGACCCAGTACTTC. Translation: CASSSYAGQQETQYF.

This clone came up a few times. CDR3 in amino acids: CASSEGWRNQPQHF. CDR3 bases: TGTGCCAGCAGTGAGGGCTGGCGCAATCAGCCCCAGCATTTT. J is TRBJ1-5 and V is TRBV2; D call uncertain. The CDR3 contains 14 residues. Germline V lookup: CDR1 SNHLY, CDR2 FYNNEI. Trimming cost V 3 bases and J 2 bases, with 8 bases left between them. The whole variable domain, remainder taken from reference TRBV2 and TRBJ1-5, is EPEVTQTPSHQVTQMGQEVILRCVPISNHLYFYWYRQILGQKVEFLVSFYNNEISEKSEIFDDQFSVERPDGSNFTLKIRSTKLEDSAMYFCASSEGWRNQPQHFGDGTRLSIL.

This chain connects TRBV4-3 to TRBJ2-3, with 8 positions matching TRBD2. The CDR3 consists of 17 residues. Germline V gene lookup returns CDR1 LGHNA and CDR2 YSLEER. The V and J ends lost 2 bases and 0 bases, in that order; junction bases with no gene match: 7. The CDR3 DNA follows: TGCGCCAGCAGCCAAAGCGCGGGGGGTCATAGCACAGATACGCAGTATTTT. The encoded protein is CASSQSAGGHSTDTQYF.

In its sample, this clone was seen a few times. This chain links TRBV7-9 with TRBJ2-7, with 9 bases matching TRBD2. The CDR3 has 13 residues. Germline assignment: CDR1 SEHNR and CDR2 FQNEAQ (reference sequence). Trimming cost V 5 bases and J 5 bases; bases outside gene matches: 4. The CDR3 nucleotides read TGTGCCAGCAGCCAGGGACTAGCAGACGAGCAGTACTTC. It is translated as CASSQGLADEQYF.

CDR3 nucleotide sequence: TGTGCCAGCAGTTACTCTCCTGGGACAGGGTCTGAAGCTTTCTTT. Protein product: CASSYSPGTGSEAFF. The rearrangement joins TRBV6-5 to TRBJ1-1, with 9 bases that match TRBD1. The CDR3 is made up of 15 amino acids. V shed 0 bases, J shed 6 bases, and the junction held 5 bases outside the gene matches. Germline assignment: CDR1 MNHEY and CDR2 SVGAGI.

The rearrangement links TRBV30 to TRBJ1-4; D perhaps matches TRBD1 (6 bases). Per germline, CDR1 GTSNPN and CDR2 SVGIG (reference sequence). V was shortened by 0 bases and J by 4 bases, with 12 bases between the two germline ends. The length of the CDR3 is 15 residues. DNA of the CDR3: TGTGCCTGGAGTGTAGGGGGTCAGTTTAATGAAAAACTGTTTTTT. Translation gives CAWSVGGQFNEKLFF.

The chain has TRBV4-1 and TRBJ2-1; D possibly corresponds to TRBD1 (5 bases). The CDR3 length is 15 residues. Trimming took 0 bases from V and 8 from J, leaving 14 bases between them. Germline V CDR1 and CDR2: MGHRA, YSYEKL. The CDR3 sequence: CASSQDRADRDEQFF. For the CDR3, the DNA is TGCGCCAGCAGCCAAGACAGGGCGGACCGGGATGAGCAGTTCTTC.

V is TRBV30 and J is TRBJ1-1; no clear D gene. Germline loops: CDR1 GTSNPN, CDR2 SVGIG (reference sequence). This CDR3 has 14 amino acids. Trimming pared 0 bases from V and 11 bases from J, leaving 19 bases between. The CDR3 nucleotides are TGTGCCTGGAGTGTACTGAAGGTCAGGCGAGGGGCTTTCTTT. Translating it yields CAWSVLKVRRGAFF.

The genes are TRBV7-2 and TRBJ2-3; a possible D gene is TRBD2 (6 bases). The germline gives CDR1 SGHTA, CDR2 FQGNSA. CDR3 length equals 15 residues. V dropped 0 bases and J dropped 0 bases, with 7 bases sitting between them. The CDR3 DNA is TGTGCCAGCAGCTTAGCCGGGACTAGCACAGATACGCAGTATTTT. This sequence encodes CASSLAGTSTDTQYF.

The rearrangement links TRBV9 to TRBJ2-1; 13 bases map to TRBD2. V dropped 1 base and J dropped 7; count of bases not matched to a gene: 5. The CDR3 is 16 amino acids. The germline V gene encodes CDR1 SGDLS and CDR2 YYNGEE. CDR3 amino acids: CASSVTGTSGTNEQFF. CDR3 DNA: TGTGCCAGCAGCGTAACCGGGACTAGCGGGACTAATGAGCAGTTCTTC.

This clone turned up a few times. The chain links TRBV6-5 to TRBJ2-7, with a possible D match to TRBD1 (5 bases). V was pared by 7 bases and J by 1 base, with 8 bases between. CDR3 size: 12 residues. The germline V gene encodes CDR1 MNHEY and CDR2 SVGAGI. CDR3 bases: TGTGCCAGCACCGACAGTTCCTACGAGCAGTACTTC. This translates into CASTDSSYEQYF.

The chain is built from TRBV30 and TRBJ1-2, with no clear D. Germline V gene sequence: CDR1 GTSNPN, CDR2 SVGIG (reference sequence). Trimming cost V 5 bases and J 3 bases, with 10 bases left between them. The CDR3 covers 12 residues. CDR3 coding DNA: TGTGCCTGGGCGGCGGTCCACTATGGCTACACCTTC. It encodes CAWAAVHYGYTF.

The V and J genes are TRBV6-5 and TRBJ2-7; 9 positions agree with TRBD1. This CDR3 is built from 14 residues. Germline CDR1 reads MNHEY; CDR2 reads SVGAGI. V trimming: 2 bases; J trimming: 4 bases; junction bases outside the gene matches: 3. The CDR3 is CASSYRTGVYEQYF. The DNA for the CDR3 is TGTGCCAGCAGTTACCGGACAGGGGTGTACGAGCAGTACTTC.

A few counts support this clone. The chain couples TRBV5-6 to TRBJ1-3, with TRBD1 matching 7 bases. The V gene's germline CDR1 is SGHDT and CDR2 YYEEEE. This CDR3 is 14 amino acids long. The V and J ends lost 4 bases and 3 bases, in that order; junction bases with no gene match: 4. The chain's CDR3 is CASSAGQIGNTIYF. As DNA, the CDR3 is TGTGCCAGCAGCGCGGGACAGATTGGAAACACCATATATTTT.

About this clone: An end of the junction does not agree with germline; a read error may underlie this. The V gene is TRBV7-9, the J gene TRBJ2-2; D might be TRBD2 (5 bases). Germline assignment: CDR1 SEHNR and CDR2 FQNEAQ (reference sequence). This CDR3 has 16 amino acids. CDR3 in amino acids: CASSHSLRPAPGEPFF. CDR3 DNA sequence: TGTGCCAGCAGCCACTCCCTCAGACCCGCACCCGGGGAGCCGTTTTTT.

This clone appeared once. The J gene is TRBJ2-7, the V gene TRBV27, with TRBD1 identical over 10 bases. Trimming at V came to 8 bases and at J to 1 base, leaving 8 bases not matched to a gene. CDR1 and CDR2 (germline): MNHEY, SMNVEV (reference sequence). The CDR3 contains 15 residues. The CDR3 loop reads CASQLGTGASYEQYF. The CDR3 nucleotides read TGTGCCAGCCAACTCGGGACAGGGGCGTCCTACGAGCAGTACTTC.

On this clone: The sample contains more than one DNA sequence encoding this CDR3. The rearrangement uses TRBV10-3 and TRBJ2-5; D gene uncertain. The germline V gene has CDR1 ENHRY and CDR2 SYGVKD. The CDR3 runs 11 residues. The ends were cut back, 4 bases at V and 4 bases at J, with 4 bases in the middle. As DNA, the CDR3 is TGTGCCATCAGTGGGGGAGAGACCCAGTACTTC. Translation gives CAISGGETQYF.

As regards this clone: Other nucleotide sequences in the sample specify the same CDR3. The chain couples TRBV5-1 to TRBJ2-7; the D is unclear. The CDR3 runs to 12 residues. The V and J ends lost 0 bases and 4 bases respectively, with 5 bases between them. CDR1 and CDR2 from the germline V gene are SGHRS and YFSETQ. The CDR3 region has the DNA TGCGCCAGCAGCTTGGAAGGATACGAGCAGTACTTC. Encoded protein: CASSLEGYEQYF.

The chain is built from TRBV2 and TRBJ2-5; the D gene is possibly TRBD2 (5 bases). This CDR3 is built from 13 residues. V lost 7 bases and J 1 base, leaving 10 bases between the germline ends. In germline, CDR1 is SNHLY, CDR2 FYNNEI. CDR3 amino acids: CASIKEVQETQYF. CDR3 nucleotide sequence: TGTGCCAGCATCAAGGAGGTCCAAGAGACCCAGTACTTC.

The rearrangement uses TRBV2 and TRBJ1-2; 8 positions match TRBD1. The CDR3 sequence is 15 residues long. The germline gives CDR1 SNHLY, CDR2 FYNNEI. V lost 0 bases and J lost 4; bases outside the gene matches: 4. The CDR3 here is CASSEARGQGYGYTF. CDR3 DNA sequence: TGTGCCAGCAGTGAAGCCAGGGGGCAAGGCTATGGCTACACCTTC.

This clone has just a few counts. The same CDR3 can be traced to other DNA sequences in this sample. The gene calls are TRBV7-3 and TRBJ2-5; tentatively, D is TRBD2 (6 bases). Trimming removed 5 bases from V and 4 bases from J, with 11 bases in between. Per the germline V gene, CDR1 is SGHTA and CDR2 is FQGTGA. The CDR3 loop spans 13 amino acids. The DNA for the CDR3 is TGTGCCAGCAGCCCGGGGGTCAGAGAGACCCAGTACTTC. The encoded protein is CASSPGVRETQYF.

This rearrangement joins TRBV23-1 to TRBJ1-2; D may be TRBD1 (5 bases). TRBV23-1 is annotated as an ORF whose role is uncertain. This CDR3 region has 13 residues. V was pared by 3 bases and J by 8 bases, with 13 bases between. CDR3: CASSQGRVGGYTF. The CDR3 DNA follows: TGCGCCAGCAGTCAGGGCAGGGTAGGCGGCTACACCTTC.

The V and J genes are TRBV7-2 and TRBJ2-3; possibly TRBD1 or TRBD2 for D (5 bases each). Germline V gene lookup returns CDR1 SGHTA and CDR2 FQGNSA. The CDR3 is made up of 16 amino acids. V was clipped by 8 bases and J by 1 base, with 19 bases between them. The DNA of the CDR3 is TGTGCCAGCCGCCGGTTCGTCGGGGCACGCACAGATACGCAGTATTTT. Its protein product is CASRRFVGARTDTQYF.

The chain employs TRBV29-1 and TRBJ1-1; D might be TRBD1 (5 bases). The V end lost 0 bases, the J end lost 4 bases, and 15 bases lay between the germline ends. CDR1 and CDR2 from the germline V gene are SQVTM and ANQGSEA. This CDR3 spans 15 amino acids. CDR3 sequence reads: CSVEELGAESTEAFF. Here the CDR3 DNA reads TGCAGCGTTGAAGAGCTAGGGGCAGAGAGCACTGAAGCTTTCTTT.

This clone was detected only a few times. CDR3 DNA sequence: TGCAGCATTCGGCCAGGGGAACTTAACTATGGCTACACCTTC. Translated: CSIRPGELNYGYTF. The chain has TRBV29-1 and TRBJ1-2, with a weak D call TRBD1 (6 bases). The CDR3 is made up of 14 amino acids. The V gene's germline CDR1 is SQVTM and CDR2 ANQGSEA. V gave up 8 bases and J gave up 1 base, with 17 bases separating them.

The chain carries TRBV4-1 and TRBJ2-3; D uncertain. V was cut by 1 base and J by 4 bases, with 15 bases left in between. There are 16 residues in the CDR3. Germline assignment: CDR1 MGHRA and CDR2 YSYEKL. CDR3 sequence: CASSQGAARDADTQYF. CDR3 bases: TGCGCCAGCAGCCAAGGGGCAGCGAGAGACGCAGATACGCAGTATTTT.

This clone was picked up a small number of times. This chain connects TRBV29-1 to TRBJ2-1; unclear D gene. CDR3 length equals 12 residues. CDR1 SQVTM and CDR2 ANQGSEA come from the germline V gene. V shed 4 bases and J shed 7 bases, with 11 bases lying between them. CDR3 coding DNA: TGCAGCGTTGTCCCGAATGCAAATGAGCAGTTCTTC. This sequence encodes CSVVPNANEQFF.

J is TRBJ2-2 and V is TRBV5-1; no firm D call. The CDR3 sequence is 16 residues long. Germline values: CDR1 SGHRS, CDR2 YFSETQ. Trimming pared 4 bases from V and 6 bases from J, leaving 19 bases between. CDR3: CASSRRGLRDPGELFF. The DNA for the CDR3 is TGCGCCAGCAGCCGTCGAGGCCTGCGCGACCCCGGGGAGCTGTTTTTT.

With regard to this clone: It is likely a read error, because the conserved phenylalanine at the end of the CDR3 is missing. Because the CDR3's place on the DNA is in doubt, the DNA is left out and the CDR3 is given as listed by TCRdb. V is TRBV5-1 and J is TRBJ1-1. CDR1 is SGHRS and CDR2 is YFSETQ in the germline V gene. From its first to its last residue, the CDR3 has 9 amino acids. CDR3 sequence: CADCTVRVG.

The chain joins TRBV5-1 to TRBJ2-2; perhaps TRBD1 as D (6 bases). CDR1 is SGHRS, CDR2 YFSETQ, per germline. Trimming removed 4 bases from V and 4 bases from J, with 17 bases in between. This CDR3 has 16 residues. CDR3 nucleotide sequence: TGCGCCAGCAGCACCGGACAGACATACTTCACCGGGGAGCTGTTTTTT. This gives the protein CASSTGQTYFTGELFF. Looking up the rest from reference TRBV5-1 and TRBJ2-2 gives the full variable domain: KAGVTQTPRYLIKTRGQQVTLSCSPISGHRSVSWYQQTPGQGLQFLFEYFSETQRNKGNFPGRFSGRQFSNSRSEMNVSTLELGDSALYLCASSTGQTYFTGELFFGEGSRLTVL.